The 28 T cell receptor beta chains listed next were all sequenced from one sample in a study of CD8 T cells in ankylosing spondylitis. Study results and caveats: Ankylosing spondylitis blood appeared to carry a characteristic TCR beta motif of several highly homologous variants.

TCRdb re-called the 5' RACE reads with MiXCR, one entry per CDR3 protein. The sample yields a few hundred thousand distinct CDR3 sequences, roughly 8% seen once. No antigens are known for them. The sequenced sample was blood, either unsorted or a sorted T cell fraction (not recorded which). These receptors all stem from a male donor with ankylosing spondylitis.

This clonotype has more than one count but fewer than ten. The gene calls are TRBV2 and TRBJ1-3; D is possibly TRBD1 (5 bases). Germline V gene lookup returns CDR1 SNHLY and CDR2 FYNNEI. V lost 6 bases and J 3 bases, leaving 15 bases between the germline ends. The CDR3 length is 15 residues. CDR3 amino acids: CASRALGTSGNTIYF. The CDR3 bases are TGTGCCAGCAGGGCCCTAGGGACGAGTGGAAACACCATATATTTT.

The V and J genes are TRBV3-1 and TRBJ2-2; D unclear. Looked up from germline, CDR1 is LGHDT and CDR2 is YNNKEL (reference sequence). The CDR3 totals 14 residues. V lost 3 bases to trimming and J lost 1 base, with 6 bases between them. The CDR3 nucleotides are TGTGCCAGCAGCCAGGCTCAGAACACCGGGGAGCTGTTTTTT. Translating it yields CASSQAQNTGELFF.

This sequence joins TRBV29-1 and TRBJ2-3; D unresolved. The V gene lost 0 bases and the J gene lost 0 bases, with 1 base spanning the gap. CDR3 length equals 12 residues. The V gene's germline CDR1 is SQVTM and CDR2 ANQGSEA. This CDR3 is CSVEDSTDTQYF. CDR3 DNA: TGCAGCGTTGAAGACAGCACAGATACGCAGTATTTT.

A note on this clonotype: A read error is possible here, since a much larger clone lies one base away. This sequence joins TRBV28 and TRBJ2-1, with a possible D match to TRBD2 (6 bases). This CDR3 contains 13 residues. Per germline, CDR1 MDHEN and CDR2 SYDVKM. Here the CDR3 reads CASSLTGGNVQFF. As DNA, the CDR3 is TGTGCCAGCAGTTTAACTGGCGGGAATGTGCAGTTCTTC.

The CDR3 loop reads CASSLTSPYEQYF. The CDR3 nucleotides read TGCGCCAGCAGCTTGACTTCTCCCTACGAGCAGTACTTC. This chain joins TRBV5-1 and TRBJ2-7; no definite D call. CDR3 length: 13 residues. V was trimmed by 1 base and J by 2 bases, leaving 7 bases between them. The germline V gene encodes CDR1 SGHRS and CDR2 YFSETQ.

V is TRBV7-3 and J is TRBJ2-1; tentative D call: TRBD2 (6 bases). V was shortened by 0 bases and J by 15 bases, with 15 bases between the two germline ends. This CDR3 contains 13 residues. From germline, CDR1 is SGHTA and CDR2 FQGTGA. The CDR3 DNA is TGTGCCAGCAGCTTAACTAGCGGTTACCTACCGTTCTTC. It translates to CASSLTSGYLPFF.

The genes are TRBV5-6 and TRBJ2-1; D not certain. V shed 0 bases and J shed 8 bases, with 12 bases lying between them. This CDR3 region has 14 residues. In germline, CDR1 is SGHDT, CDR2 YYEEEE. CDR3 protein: CASSLGLSTDEQFF. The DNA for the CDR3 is TGTGCCAGCAGCTTGGGCCTTTCCACGGATGAGCAGTTCTTC.

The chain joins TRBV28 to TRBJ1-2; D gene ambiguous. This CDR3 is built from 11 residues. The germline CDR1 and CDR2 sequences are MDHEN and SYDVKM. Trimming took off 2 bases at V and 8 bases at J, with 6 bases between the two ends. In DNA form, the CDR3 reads TGTGCCAGCAGTTTAAGACTCGGCTACACCTTC. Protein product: CASSLRLGYTF.

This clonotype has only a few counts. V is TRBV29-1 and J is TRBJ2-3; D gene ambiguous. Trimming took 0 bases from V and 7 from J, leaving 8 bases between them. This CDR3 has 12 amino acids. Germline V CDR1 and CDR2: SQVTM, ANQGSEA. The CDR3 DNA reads TGCAGCGTTGAAGAACGGCCATATACGCAGTATTTT. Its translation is CSVEERPYTQYF.

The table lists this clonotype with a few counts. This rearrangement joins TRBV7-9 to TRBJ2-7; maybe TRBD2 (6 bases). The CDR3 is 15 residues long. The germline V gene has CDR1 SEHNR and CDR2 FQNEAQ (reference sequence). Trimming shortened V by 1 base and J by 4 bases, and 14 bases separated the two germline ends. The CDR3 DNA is TGTGCCAGCAGCTTAGGTCACCGCGGGGTGTACGAGCAGTACTTC. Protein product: CASSLGHRGVYEQYF. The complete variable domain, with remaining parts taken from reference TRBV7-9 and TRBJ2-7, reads DTGVSQNPRHKITKRGQNVTFRCDPISEHNRLYWYRQTLGQGPEFLTYFQNEAQLEKSRLLSDRFSAERPKGSFSTLEIQRTEQGDSAMYLCASSLGHRGVYEQYFGPGTRLTVT.

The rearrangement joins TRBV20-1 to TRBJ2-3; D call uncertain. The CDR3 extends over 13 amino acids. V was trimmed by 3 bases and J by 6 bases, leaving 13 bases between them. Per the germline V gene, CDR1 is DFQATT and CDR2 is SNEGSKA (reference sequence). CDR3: CSASGQIRDTQYF. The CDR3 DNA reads TGCAGTGCTAGTGGCCAAATTAGGGATACGCAGTATTTT.

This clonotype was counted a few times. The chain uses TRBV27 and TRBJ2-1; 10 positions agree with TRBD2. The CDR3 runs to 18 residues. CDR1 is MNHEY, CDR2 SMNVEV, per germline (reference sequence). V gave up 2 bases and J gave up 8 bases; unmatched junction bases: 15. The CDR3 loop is CASSLKGASGSAWDEQFF. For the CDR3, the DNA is TGTGCCAGCAGTTTAAAGGGGGCTAGCGGGAGTGCATGGGATGAGCAGTTCTTC.

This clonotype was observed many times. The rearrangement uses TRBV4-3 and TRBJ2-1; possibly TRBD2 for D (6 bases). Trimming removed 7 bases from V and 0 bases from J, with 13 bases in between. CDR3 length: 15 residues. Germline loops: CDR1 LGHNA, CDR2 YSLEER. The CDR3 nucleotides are TGCGCCAGCAAGCGTGGGAGGAGCTCCTACAATGAGCAGTTCTTC. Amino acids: CASKRGRSSYNEQFF.

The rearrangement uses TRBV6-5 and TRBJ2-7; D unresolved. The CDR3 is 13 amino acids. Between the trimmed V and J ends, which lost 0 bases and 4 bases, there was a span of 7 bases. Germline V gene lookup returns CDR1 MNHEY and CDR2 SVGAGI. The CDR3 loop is CASSYSKDYEQYF. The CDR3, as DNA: TGTGCCAGCAGTTACTCTAAGGATTACGAGCAGTACTTC.

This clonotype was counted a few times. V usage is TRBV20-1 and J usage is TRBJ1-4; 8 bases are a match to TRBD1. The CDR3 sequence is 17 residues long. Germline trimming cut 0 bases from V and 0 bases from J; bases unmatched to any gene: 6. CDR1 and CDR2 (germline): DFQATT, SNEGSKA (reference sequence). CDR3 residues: CSARDQLQGATNEKLFF. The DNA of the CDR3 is TGCAGTGCTAGAGATCAACTACAGGGGGCAACTAATGAAAAACTGTTTTTT.

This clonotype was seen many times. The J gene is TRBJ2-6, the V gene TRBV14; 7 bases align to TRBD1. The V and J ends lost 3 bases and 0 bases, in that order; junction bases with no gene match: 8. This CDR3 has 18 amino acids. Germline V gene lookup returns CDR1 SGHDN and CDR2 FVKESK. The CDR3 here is CASSHRQGRHSGANVLTF. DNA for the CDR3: TGTGCCAGCAGCCATCGACAGGGTCGGCACTCTGGGGCCAACGTCCTGACTTTC. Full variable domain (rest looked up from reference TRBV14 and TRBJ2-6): EAGVTQFPSHSVIEKGQTVTLRCDPISGHDNLYWYRRVMGKEIKFLLHFVKESKQDESGMPNNRFLAERTGGTYSTLKVQPAELEDSGVYFCASSHRQGRHSGANVLTFGAGSRLTVL.

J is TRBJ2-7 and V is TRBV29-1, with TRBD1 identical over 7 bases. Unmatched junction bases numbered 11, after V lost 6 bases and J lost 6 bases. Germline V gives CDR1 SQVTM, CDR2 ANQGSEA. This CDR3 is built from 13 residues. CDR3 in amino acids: CSVLGGLTTEQYF. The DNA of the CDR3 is TGCAGCGTCCTAGGGGGCTTGACTACCGAGCAGTACTTC.

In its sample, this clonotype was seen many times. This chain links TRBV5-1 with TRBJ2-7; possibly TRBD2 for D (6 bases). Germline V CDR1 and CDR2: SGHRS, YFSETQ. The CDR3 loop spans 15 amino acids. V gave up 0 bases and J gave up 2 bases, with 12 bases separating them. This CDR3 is CASSLELARAYEQYF. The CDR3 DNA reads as TGCGCCAGCAGCTTGGAGCTAGCGAGAGCCTACGAGCAGTACTTC.

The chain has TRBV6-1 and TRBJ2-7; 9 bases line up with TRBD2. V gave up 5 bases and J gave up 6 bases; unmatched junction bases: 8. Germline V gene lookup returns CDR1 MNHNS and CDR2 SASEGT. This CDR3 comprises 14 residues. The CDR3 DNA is TGTGCCAGCAGTCCAGAGGTTAGCGGGAGCGAGCAGTACTTC. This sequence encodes CASSPEVSGSEQYF.

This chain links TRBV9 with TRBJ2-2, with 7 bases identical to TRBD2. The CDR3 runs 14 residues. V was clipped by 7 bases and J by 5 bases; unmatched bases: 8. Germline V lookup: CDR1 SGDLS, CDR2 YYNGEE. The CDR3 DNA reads TGTGCCAGCGGGCGCGGGAGCGGGACCGGGGAGCTGTTTTTT. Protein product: CASGRGSGTGELFF.

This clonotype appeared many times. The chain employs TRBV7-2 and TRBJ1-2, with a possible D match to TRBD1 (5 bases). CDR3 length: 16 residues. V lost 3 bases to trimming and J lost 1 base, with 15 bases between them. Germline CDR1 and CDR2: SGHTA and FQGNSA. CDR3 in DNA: TGTGCCAGCAGCTTGGACCGGACAAACCTTAACTATGGCTACACCTTC. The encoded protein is CASSLDRTNLNYGYTF.

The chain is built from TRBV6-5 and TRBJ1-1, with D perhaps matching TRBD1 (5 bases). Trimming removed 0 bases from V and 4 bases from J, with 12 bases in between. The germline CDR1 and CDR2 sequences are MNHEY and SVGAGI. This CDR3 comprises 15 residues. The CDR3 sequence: CASSYSAGLVTEAFF. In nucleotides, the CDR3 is TGTGCCAGCAGTTACTCGGCAGGGCTTGTCACTGAAGCTTTCTTT.

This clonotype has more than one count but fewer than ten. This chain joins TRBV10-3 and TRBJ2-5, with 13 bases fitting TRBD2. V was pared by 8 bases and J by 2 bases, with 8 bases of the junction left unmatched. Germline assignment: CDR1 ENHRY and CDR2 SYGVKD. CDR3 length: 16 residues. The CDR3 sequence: CAIEFGTSGKQETQYF. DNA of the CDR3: TGTGCCATCGAGTTCGGGACTAGCGGGAAACAAGAGACCCAGTACTTC.

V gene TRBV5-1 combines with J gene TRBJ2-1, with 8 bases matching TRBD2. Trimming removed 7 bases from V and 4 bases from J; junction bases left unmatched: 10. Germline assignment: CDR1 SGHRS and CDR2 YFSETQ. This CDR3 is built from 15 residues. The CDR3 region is CASAGWLAGYNEQFF. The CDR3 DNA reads TGCGCCAGCGCAGGATGGCTAGCGGGTTACAATGAGCAGTTCTTC.

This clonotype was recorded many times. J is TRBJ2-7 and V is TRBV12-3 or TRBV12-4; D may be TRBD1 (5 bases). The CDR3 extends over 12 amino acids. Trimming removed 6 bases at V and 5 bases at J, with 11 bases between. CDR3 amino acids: CASRYTGDEQYF. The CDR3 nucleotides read TGTGCCAGCAGGTATACAGGCGACGAGCAGTACTTC.

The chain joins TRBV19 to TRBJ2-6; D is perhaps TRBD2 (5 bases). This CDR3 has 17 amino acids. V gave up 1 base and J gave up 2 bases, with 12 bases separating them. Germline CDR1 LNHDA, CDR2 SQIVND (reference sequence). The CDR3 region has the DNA TGTGCCAGTAGTATAGGACTAATCCCCACTGGGGCCAACGTCCTGACTTTC. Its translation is CASSIGLIPTGANVLTF.

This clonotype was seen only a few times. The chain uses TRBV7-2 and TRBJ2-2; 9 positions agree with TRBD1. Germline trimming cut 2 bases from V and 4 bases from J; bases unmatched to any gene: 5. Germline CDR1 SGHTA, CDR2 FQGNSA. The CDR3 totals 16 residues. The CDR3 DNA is TGTGCCAGCAGCTTATTCGGACAGGGGATCACCGGGGAGCTGTTTTTT. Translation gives CASSLFGQGITGELFF.

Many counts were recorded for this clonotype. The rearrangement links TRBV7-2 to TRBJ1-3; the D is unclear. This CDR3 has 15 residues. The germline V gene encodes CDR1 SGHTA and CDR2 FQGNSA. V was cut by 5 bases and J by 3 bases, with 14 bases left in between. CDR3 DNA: TGTGCCAGCAGCATCGGGGTGGGTGGTGGAAACACCATATATTTT. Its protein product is CASSIGVGGGNTIYF.